These 30 T cell receptor beta chains originate from one sample sequenced in a study of cytomegalovirus exposure and HLA in healthy donors. The PCR made use of 60 Vbeta and 13 Jbeta primers. TCRdb's table, derived via immunoSEQ multiplex PCR, lists solely in-frame clones and lacks some. The sample records approximately 150,000 clones, around 78% being singletons. What was sequenced was PBMCs. The source is a woman aged 40 to 50 in good health and CMV-seropositive.

The sample holds one count of this clone. The CDR3 reads CASSWGTRAGANVLTF. For the CDR3, the DNA is TGTGCCAGTAGTTGGGGGACACGCGCTGGGGCCAACGTCCTGACTTTC. J is TRBJ2-6 and V is TRBV19; a weak D match, TRBD1 (6 bases). CDR1 LNHDA and CDR2 SQIVND come from the germline V gene (reference sequence). The length of the CDR3 is 16 residues. Trimming took off 5 bases at V and 2 bases at J, with 13 bases between the two ends.

Only a few counts were recorded for this clone. Here the CDR3 reads CASSQVWPGQGGYGYTF. Written as DNA, the CDR3 is TGTGCCAGCAGCCAAGTATGGCCCGGACAGGGGGGTTATGGCTACACCTTC. The chain has TRBV4-2 and TRBJ1-2, with 10 bases matching TRBD1. V was pared by 1 base and J by 5 bases, with 10 bases of the junction left unmatched. This CDR3 spans 17 amino acids. Germline V CDR1 and CDR2: LGHNA, YNFKEQ.

V gene TRBV11-3 combines with J gene TRBJ2-2; TRBD2 matches 9 bases. The CDR3 is 15 amino acids. V was clipped by 4 bases and J by 0 bases; unmatched bases: 0. CDR1 is SGHNT and CDR2 is YENEEA in the germline V gene. CDR3 region: CASSSSGTNTGELFF. The CDR3 nucleotides are TGTGCCAGCAGCTCTAGCGGGACGAACACCGGGGAGCTGTTTTTT.

The chain employs TRBV5-4 and TRBJ2-7, with 7 bases lining up with TRBD2. The CDR3 length is 12 residues. Germline V gene lookup returns CDR1 SGHNT and CDR2 YYREEE (reference sequence). The V gene end was trimmed by 3 bases and the J gene end by 7 bases; junction bases not matched to a gene: 4. Here the CDR3 DNA reads TGTGCCAGCAGCTGGGGGGGAGGGGAGCAGTACTTC. Translation: CASSWGGGEQYF.

V is TRBV27 and J is TRBJ2-1; the match to TRBD1 covers 8 bases. The V gene's germline CDR1 is MNHEY and CDR2 SMNVEV (reference sequence). The CDR3 contains 15 residues. J was trimmed by 13 bases and V by 6 bases; bases with no gene match: 17. The CDR3 DNA is TGTGCCAGCAGCTTCCTTCCTATCGACAGGGGAAATCAGTTCTTC. As protein: CASSFLPIDRGNQFF.

J is TRBJ1-1 and V is TRBV6-1; D unclear. The CDR3 extends over 13 amino acids. Germline V CDR1 and CDR2: MNHNS, SASEGT. The V end was cut by 0 bases, the J end by 5 bases, with 7 bases between. The CDR3 bases are TGTGCCAGCAGTGAAGCTTCGGGTACTGAAGCTTTCTTT. Protein: CASSEASGTEAFF.

This sequence joins TRBV11-2 and TRBJ2-6, with 9 bases that match TRBD1. Germline V gene sequence: CDR1 SGHAT, CDR2 FQNNGV. Trimming cost V 5 bases and J 2 bases; bases outside gene matches: 10. The length of the CDR3 is 18 residues. This CDR3 reads CASSRRDRGVTGANVLTF. The CDR3, as DNA: TGTGCCAGCAGCCGCCGCGACAGGGGGGTGACTGGGGCCAACGTCCTGACTTTC.

This clone was recorded only once. The V gene is TRBV7-9, the J gene TRBJ2-7; 8 bases agree with TRBD2. CDR3 length: 12 amino acids. Germline-derived CDR1 and CDR2 are SEHNR and FQNEAQ (reference sequence). V dropped 5 bases and J dropped 9; count of bases not matched to a gene: 6. CDR3: CASSPGAGGQYF. The CDR3 region has the DNA TGTGCCAGCAGCCCGGGGGCGGGAGGGCAGTACTTC.

The genes are TRBV7-9 and TRBJ2-3; 8 bases are shared with TRBD1. Trimming took 4 bases from V and 2 from J; bases not matched to a gene: 5. The CDR3 is made up of 15 amino acids. From germline, CDR1 is SEHNR and CDR2 FQNEAQ (reference sequence). The CDR3 spells CASSSRTGSTDTQYF. CDR3 nucleotides: TGTGCCAGCAGCTCTCGGACAGGGTCCACAGATACGCAGTATTTT.

This clone has a handful of counts. V usage is TRBV29-1 and J usage is TRBJ2-7; tentative D call: TRBD2 (5 bases). CDR3 length: 11 residues. Trimming pared 7 bases from V and 1 base from J, leaving 8 bases between. CDR1 SQVTM and CDR2 ANQGSEA come from the germline V gene. The CDR3 DNA is TGCAGCGGCAGGACTTCCTACGAGCAGTACTTC. Translating gives CSGRTSYEQYF.

The V call is TRBV5-1, the J call TRBJ2-7; 10 bases map to TRBD1. This CDR3 region has 14 residues. Trimming took 0 bases from V and 5 from J; bases not matched to a gene: 2. Germline V CDR1 and CDR2: SGHRS, YFSETQ. The CDR3 DNA reads as TGCGCCAGCAGCTTGGTGACAGGGGGCAACGAGCAGTACTTC. Translation gives CASSLVTGGNEQYF. The full variable domain, rest sourced from reference TRBV5-1 and TRBJ2-7, is KAGVTQTPRYLIKTRGQQVTLSCSPISGHRSVSWYQQTPGQGLQFLFEYFSETQRNKGNFPGRFSGRQFSNSRSEMNVSTLELGDSALYLCASSLVTGGNEQYFGPGTRLTVT.

This chain links TRBV7-2 with TRBJ1-2, with TRBD1 as a possible D gene (5 bases). V was clipped by 5 bases and J by 7 bases, with 20 bases between them. Germline V gives CDR1 SGHTA, CDR2 FQGNSA. The CDR3 runs to 15 residues. The CDR3 sequence is CASSLSGRGTGGYTF. The CDR3 coding sequence is TGTGCCAGCAGCCTCTCGGGGCGCGGGACTGGTGGCTACACCTTC.

The chain combines TRBV15 with TRBJ2-7, with TRBD2 identical over 9 bases. Germline CDR1 reads LNHNV; CDR2 reads YYDKDF (reference sequence). Trimming at V came to 5 bases and at J to 3 bases, leaving 14 bases not matched to a gene. The CDR3 contains 17 residues. The CDR3 reads CATSQAGYSGRRYEQYF. The CDR3 DNA reads TGTGCCACCAGCCAGGCCGGATATAGCGGGAGACGCTACGAGCAGTACTTC. The full variable domain, with the rest looked up from reference TRBV15 and TRBJ2-7, is DAMVIQNPRYQVTQFGKPVTLSCSQTLNHNVMYWYQQKSSQAPKLLFHYYDKDFNNEADTPDNFQSRRPNTSFCFLDIRSPGLGDTAMYLCATSQAGYSGRRYEQYFGPGTRLTVT.

The genes are TRBV5-6 and TRBJ2-5, with D hard to call. With 0 bases removed from V and 5 bases from J, the gap between germline ends came to 14 bases. The CDR3 length is 15 residues. CDR1 SGHDT and CDR2 YYEEEE come from the germline V gene. The CDR3 nucleotides are TGTGCCAGCAGCTTGGTCGACACCCGGCTGGAGACCCAGTACTTC. Amino acids: CASSLVDTRLETQYF.

The V and J genes are TRBV5-4 and TRBJ2-1; 7 bases match TRBD1. The V and J ends lost 2 bases and 4 bases, in that order; junction bases with no gene match: 0. Germline assignment: CDR1 SGHNT and CDR2 YYREEE (reference sequence). The CDR3 runs 13 residues. The CDR3 DNA sequence: TGTGCCAGCAGCTTACAGGGGTACAATGAGCAGTTCTTC. Translating gives CASSLQGYNEQFF.

The chain employs TRBV5-1 and TRBJ2-1, with D perhaps TRBD2 (5 bases). Germline CDR1 SGHRS, CDR2 YFSETQ. The CDR3 length is 17 residues. Trimming removed 2 bases at V and 1 base at J, with 16 bases between. The CDR3: CASSFIPEGVSYNEQFF. In nucleotides, the CDR3 is TGCGCCAGCAGCTTCATCCCTGAGGGAGTTTCCTACAATGAGCAGTTCTTC.

V is TRBV5-1 and J is TRBJ2-1, with 8 bases matching TRBD2. CDR1 and CDR2 (germline): SGHRS, YFSETQ. This CDR3 has 15 amino acids. Trimming cost V 1 base and J 3 bases; bases outside gene matches: 3. The CDR3 DNA is TGCGCCAGCAGCTTGTACAGCGGGAGCTACAATGAGCAGTTCTTC. The encoded protein is CASSLYSGSYNEQFF.

In this sample, this clone turned up a few times. The chain links TRBV18 to TRBJ2-5; D is possibly TRBD2 (5 bases). This CDR3 region has 13 residues. Germline CDR1 is KGHSH and CDR2 is LQKENI. Trimming removed 6 bases from V and 4 bases from J, with 12 bases in between. CDR3 sequence (DNA): TGTGCCAGCTCTCCCATCGCGGGAGAGACCCAGTACTTC. Amino acid sequence: CASSPIAGETQYF.

The chain recombines TRBV2 with TRBJ2-5, with D possibly matching TRBD1 (5 bases). In germline, CDR1 is SNHLY, CDR2 FYNNEI. This CDR3 has 13 amino acids. V was clipped by 5 bases and J by 5 bases, with 12 bases between them. This chain's CDR3 is CASSQGIVETQYF. The CDR3 DNA sequence: TGTGCCAGCAGTCAGGGAATAGTGGAGACCCAGTACTTC.

The rearrangement joins TRBV28 to TRBJ2-5; a possible D gene is TRBD1 (5 bases). The DNA end is a closer match to TRBJ2-7, so the J assignment may be wrong. CDR3 size: 11 residues. Germline CDR1 is MDHEN and CDR2 is SYDVKM. The CDR3 DNA reads as TGTGCCAGCTCCGGACACTACGAGCAGTACTTC. Its translation: CASSGHYEQYF.

The J gene is TRBJ1-2, the V gene TRBV9; 7 bases agree with TRBD1. CDR3 length: 16 amino acids. The V gene end was trimmed by 2 bases and the J gene end by 8 bases; junction bases not matched to a gene: 15. Germline CDR1 and CDR2: SGDLS and YYNGEE. CDR3 residues: CASSVAQGVPLSGYTF. The CDR3 bases are TGTGCCAGCAGCGTCGCCCAGGGGGTGCCTTTGAGCGGCTACACCTTC.

The genes are TRBV5-4 and TRBJ2-3; perhaps TRBD2 as D (6 bases). In germline, CDR1 is SGHNT, CDR2 YYREEE (reference sequence). Trimming cost V 4 bases and J 5 bases, with 20 bases left between them. This CDR3 contains 16 residues. CDR3 bases: TGTGCCAGCAGCCGCGGAGGGAATCACGGTGGAGATACGCAGTATTTT. Translating gives CASSRGGNHGGDTQYF. The full variable domain, with the rest looked up from reference TRBV5-4 and TRBJ2-3, is ETGVTQSPTHLIKTRGQQVTLRCSSQSGHNTVSWYQQALGQGPQFIFQYYREEENGRGNFPPRFSGLQFPNYSSELNVNALELDDSALYLCASSRGGNHGGDTQYFGPGTRLTVL.

The rearrangement uses TRBV5-1 and TRBJ2-7, with TRBD1 matching 8 bases. Germline lookup yields CDR1 SGHRS and CDR2 YFSETQ. J gave up 2 bases and V 4 bases, and 5 bases lay outside the gene matches. This CDR3 is 14 amino acids long. CDR3 amino acids: CASSPLTGAYEQYF. CDR3 DNA sequence: TGCGCCAGCAGCCCCTTGACAGGGGCCTACGAGCAGTACTTC. Complete variable domain (other parts from reference TRBV5-1 and TRBJ2-7): KAGVTQTPRYLIKTRGQQVTLSCSPISGHRSVSWYQQTPGQGLQFLFEYFSETQRNKGNFPGRFSGRQFSNSRSEMNVSTLELGDSALYLCASSPLTGAYEQYFGPGTRLTVT.

Here the CDR3 reads CASSQRGRMSTEAFF. The CDR3 nucleotides are TGCGCCAGCAGTCAACGCGGCAGAATGAGCACTGAAGCTTTCTTT. This chain connects TRBV23-1 to TRBJ1-1; no firm D call. TRBV23-1 is labeled an ORF, and its function is uncertain. CDR3 size: 15 residues. Deletions cut 2 bases from V and 4 bases from J, with 14 bases between.

This rearrangement joins TRBV10-3 to TRBJ2-1; a weak D match, TRBD1 (5 bases). Trimming took off 2 bases at V and 0 bases at J, with 11 bases between the two ends. Germline CDR1 ENHRY, CDR2 SYGVKD. The CDR3 has 16 amino acids. The CDR3 DNA reads as TGTGCCATCAGTGAGCCGAGACAGAGCTCCTACAATGAGCAGTTCTTC. Translating gives CAISEPRQSSYNEQFF.

This chain joins TRBV2 and TRBJ1-6; D is ambiguous. The V end was cut by 6 bases, the J end by 7 bases, with 10 bases between. Germline lookup yields CDR1 SNHLY and CDR2 FYNNEI. The CDR3 spans 13 residues. CDR3 in amino acids: CASSRRENSPLHF. For the CDR3, the DNA is TGTGCCAGCAGCCGACGGGAAAATTCACCCCTCCACTTT. The variable domain in full, completed from reference TRBV2 and TRBJ1-6, reads EPEVTQTPSHQVTQMGQEVILRCVPISNHLYFYWYRQILGQKVEFLVSFYNNEISEKSEIFDDQFSVERPDGSNFTLKIRSTKLEDSAMYFCASSRRENSPLHFGNGTRLTVT.

The rearrangement joins TRBV13 to TRBJ2-5, with TRBD1 matching 7 bases. The germline V gene has CDR1 PRHDT and CDR2 FYEKMQ (reference sequence). The CDR3 loop spans 14 amino acids. Trimming at V came to 3 bases and at J to 2 bases, leaving 3 bases not matched to a gene. The CDR3 nucleotides are TGTGCCAGCAGCTTTAGGGACAGACAAGAGACCCAGTACTTC. It encodes CASSFRDRQETQYF.

The rearrangement uses TRBV5-8 and TRBJ2-1; TRBD2 aligns across 10 bases. CDR3 length equals 15 residues. CDR1 SGHTS and CDR2 YDEGEE come from the germline V gene. Germline trimming cut 4 bases from V and 9 bases from J; bases unmatched to any gene: 10. Written as DNA, the CDR3 is TGTGCCAGCAGCCTCCTTCTAGCGGGAGCCGCTGAGCAGTTCTTC. Its translation: CASSLLLAGAAEQFF.

The chain uses TRBV29-1 and TRBJ2-5, with a weak D call TRBD2 (6 bases). The CDR3 sequence is 12 residues long. Trimming took 6 bases from V and 2 from J, leaving 10 bases between them. CDR1 is SQVTM, CDR2 ANQGSEA, per germline. The CDR3 coding sequence is TGCAGCGTGGGGACTTATCAAGAGACCCAGTACTTC. Translated, it gives CSVGTYQETQYF.

V gene TRBV18 combines with J gene TRBJ2-1, with TRBD2 matching over 11 bases. The CDR3 extends over 15 amino acids. Germline-derived CDR1 and CDR2 are KGHSH and LQKENI. V was pared by 6 bases and J by 4 bases, with 5 bases of the junction left unmatched. The chain's CDR3 is CASSLLAGVYNEQFF. CDR3 nucleotides: TGTGCCAGCTCGCTACTAGCGGGAGTGTACAATGAGCAGTTCTTC.